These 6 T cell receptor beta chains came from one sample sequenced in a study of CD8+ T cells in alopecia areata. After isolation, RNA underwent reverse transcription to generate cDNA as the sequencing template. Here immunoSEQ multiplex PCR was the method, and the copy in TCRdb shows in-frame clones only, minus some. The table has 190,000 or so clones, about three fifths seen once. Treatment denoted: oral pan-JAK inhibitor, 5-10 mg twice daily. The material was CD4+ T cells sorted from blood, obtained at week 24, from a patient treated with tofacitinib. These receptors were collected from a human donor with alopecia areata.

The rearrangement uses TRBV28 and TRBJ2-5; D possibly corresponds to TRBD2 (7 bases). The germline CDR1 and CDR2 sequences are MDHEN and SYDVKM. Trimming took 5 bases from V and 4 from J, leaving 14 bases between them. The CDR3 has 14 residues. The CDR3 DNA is TGTGCCAGCAGTGTCCGGAGGGGGGGAGAGACCCAGTACTTC. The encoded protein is CASSVRRGGETQYF.

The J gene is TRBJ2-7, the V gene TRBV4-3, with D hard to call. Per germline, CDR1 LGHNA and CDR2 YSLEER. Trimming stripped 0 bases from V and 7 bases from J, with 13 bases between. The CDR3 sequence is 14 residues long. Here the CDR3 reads CASSQDTGRQEQYF. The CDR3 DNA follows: TGCGCCAGCAGCCAAGATACCGGGCGGCAGGAGCAGTACTTC.

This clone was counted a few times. This CDR3 reads CASSRQSITVDEQFF. CDR3 DNA: TGTGCCAGCAGCCGACAGTCGATCACGGTCGATGAGCAGTTCTTC. The rearrangement links TRBV11-1 to TRBJ2-1; D may be TRBD1 (5 bases). The CDR3 has 15 amino acids. V was shortened by 5 bases and J by 8 bases, with 19 bases between the two germline ends. The germline V gene has CDR1 SGHAT and CDR2 FQDESV (reference sequence).

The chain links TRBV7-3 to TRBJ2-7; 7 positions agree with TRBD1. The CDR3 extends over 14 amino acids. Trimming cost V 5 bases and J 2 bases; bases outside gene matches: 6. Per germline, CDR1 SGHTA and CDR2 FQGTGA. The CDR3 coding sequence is TGTGCCAGCAGCCCCGGGACAGCGGCCTACGAGCAGTACTTC. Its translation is CASSPGTAAYEQYF.

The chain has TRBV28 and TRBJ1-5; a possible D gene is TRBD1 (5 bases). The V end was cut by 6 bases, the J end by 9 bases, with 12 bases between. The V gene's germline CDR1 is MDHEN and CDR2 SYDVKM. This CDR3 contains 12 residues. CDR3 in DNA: TGTGCCAGCAGCGGAGCTGGGGGGCCCCAGCATTTT. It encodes CASSGAGGPQHF.

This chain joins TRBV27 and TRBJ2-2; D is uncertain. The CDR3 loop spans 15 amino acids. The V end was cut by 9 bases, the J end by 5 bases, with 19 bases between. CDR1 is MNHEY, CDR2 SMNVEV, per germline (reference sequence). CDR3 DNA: TGTGCCAGAACTTCGGACGGACCATCTACCGGGGAGCTGTTTTTT. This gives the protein CARTSDGPSTGELFF.